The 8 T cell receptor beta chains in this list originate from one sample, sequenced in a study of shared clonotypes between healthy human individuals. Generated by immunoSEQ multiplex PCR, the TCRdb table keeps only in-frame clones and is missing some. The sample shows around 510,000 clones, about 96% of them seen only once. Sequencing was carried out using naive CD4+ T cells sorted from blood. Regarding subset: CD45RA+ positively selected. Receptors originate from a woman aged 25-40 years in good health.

CDR3 amino acids: CASSLRAATSGQQETQYF. Here the CDR3 DNA reads TGTGCCAGCAGTTTACGCGCGGCGACTAGCGGGCAGCAAGAGACCCAGTACTTC. The chain employs TRBV27 and TRBJ2-5; 10 bases align to TRBD2. J was trimmed by 2 bases and V by 2 bases; bases with no gene match: 11. Germline V gene lookup returns CDR1 MNHEY and CDR2 SMNVEV (reference sequence). The CDR3 has 18 amino acids.

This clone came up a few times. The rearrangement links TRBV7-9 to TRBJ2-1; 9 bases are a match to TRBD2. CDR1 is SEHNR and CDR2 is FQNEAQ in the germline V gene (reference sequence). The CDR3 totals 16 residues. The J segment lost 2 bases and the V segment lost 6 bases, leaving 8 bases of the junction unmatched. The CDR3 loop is CASSLTGTSPYNEQFF. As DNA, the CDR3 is TGTGCCAGCAGTTTAACCGGGACTAGCCCCTACAATGAGCAGTTCTTC.

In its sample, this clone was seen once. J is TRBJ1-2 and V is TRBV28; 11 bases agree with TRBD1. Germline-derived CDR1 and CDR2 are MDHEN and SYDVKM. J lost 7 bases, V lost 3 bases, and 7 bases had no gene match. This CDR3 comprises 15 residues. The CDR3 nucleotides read TGTGCCAGCAGTTTGGGCCGGGACAGGGGGGTTGGCTACACCTTC. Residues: CASSLGRDRGVGYTF.

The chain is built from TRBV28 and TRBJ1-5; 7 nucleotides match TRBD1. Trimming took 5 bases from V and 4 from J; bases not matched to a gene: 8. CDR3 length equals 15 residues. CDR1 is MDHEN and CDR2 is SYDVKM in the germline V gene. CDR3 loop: CASSPSGGWNQPQHF. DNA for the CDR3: TGTGCCAGCAGTCCATCAGGGGGTTGGAATCAGCCCCAGCATTTT.

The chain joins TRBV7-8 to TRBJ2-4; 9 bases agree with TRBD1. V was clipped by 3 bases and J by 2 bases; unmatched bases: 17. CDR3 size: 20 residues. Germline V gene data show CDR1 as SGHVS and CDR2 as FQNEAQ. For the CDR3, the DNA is TGTGCCAGCAGCTTTAGGATACCGGGACAGGGTGTGGGACCCAAAAACATTCAGTACTTC. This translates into CASSFRIPGQGVGPKNIQYF.

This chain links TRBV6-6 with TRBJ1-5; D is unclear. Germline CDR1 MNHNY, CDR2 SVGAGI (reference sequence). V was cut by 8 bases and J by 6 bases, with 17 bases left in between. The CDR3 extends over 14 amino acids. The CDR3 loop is CASCETGRAQPQHF. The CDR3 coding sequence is TGTGCCAGCTGTGAGACGGGGAGGGCTCAGCCCCAGCATTTT.

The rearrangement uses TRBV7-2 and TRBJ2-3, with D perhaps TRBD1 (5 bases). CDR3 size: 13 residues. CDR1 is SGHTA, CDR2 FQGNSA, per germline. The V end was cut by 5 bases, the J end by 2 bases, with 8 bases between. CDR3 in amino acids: CASSRQNTDTQYF. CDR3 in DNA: TGTGCCAGCAGCCGACAGAACACAGATACGCAGTATTTT.

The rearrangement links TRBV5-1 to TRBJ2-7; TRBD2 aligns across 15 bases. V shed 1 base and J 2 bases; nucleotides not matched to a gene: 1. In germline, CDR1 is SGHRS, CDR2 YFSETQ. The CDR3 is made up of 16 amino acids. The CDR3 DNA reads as TGCGCCAGCAGCTTGTGGACTAGCGGGAGGGCCTACGAGCAGTACTTC. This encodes CASSLWTSGRAYEQYF.